The entry below describes one TCR beta chain. Its antigen remains unidentified. A single record per CDR3 protein comes from TCRdb applying MiXCR to the PCR reads. The sample lists about 300,000 distinct CDR3 sequences, about 22% occurring once. This sample is part of a study of molecular identifiers for immune sequencing clone quantification. CD8+CD4-CCR7+CD45RA+ sorting gave the naive CD8 T cells. Whole-study findings and limits: Clones that exceeded 20 RNA copies held over 99% of effector molecules, yet under 1% in naive cells.

Germline V CDR1 and CDR2: LGHNA, YSLEER. V was cut by 4 bases and J by 0 bases, with 14 bases left in between. The CDR3 is 16 residues long. The source is a human donor in good health. Some libraries in this study had Jurkat cell RNA spiked in. Sequenced sample: naive CD8+ T cells from blood, with Jurkat cell RNA spiked in. The subset here: FACS-sorted CD8+CD4-CCR7+CD45RA+ naive T cells. The chain joins TRBV4-3 to TRBJ2-3, with a possible D match to TRBD2 (6 bases). CDR3 loop: CASSLQAGTSTDTQYF. CDR3 DNA sequence: TGCGCCAGCAGCCTTCAGGCGGGGACTAGCACAGATACGCAGTATTTT.